Listed below are T cell receptor beta chains from one sample, sequenced in a study of circulating and synovial CD4+ cells in juvenile arthritis. TCRdb keeps only in-frame clones here, not all; method: immunoSEQ multiplex PCR. Of roughly 32,000 clones listed, about 96% are singletons. Sequencing input: CD4+ T cells from blood. These receptor sequences come from a human donor with juvenile idiopathic arthritis. The CDR3 runs from the conserved cysteine through the conserved F or W. D genes are given only for firm matches. Size tells how often a clone was seen (once, few, many) or the class of an expanded clone, and some rows leave it out.

TRBV4-2	TRBJ1-5	NA	TRBD1	CASSQEEGGGQPQHF	TGTGCCAGCAGCCAAGAGGAAGGGGGCGGTCAGCCCCAGCATTTT
TRBV27	TRBJ2-3	NA	TRBD2	CASRARTSGITDTQYF	TGTGCCAGCAGGGCCAGGACTAGCGGGATAACGGATACGCAGTATTTT
TRBV5-1	TRBJ1-2	NA	NA	CASSSDRDTGGYTF	TGCGCCAGCAGCTCAGACCGGGACACAGGTGGCTACACCTTC
TRBV25-1	TRBJ1-3	NA	TRBD1	CASRKEGTAGNTIYF	TGTGCCAGCAGGAAAGAGGGGACAGCCGGAAACACCATATATTTT
TRBV19	TRBJ2-7	NA	NA	CASSIAAGVVYEQYF	TGTGCCAGTAGTATCGCGGCAGGGGTCGTCTACGAGCAGTACTTC
TRBV29-1	TRBJ2-7	NA	TRBD2	CSAAMTSGISYEQYF	TGCAGCGCTGCGATGACTAGCGGGATCTCCTACGAGCAGTACTTC
TRBV11-2	TRBJ1-1	NA	NA	CASSLVVRANTEAFF	TGTGCCAGCAGCTTAGTCGTCAGGGCTAACACTGAAGCTTTCTTT
TRBV23-1	TRBJ1-2	NA	TRBD1	CASSRPTGGKNYGYTF	TGCGCCAGCAGTCGACCAACAGGGGGCAAGAACTATGGCTACACCTTC
TRBV5-1	TRBJ2-1	NA	TRBD1	CASSLRDRGSNEQFF	TGCGCCAGCAGCTTGAGAGACAGGGGCAGTAATGAGCAGTTCTTC
TRBV7-9	TRBJ2-2	NA	TRBD2	CASSPIGFSGSAGELFF	TGTGCCAGCAGCCCTATTGGGTTTAGCGGGAGCGCCGGGGAGCTGTTTTTT
TRBV6-1	TRBJ2-7	NA	TRBD1	CASSLGQGTTYEQYF	TGTGCCAGCAGTCTCGGACAGGGGACCACCTACGAGCAGTACTTC
TRBV7-2	TRBJ1-6	NA	TRBD1	CASSPPTGQGRSPLHF	TGTGCCAGCAGTCCTCCTACGGGACAGGGGCGATCACCCCTCCACTTT
TRBV5-1	TRBJ1-1	NA	TRBD1	CASSTQGTQNTEAFF	TGCGCCAGCAGCACACAGGGGACCCAGAACACTGAAGCTTTCTTT
TRBV7-9	TRBJ1-5	once	NA	CASSGQGPSNQPQHF	TGTGCCAGCAGCGGCCAGGGGCCTAGCAATCAGCCCCAGCATTTT
TRBV18	TRBJ2-7	few	NA	CASSPTSNHEQYF	TGTGCCAGCTCACCAACTTCGAACCACGAGCAGTACTTC
TRBV4-3	TRBJ1-4	NA	NA	CASSQDLGQTEKLFF	TGCGCCAGCAGCCAGGATCTGGGGCAGACAGAAAAACTGTTTTTT
TRBV6-6	TRBJ1-3	few	NA	CASSYSGTRGNTIYF	TGTGCCAGCAGTTACTCGGGGACCAGGGGTAACACCATATATTTT
TRBV5-1	TRBJ2-5	NA	NA	CASSLGRGQETQYF	TGCGCCAGCAGCTTGGGAAGGGGCCAAGAGACCCAGTACTTC
TRBV2	TRBJ2-1	NA	NA	CASRDARGNEQFF	TGTGCCAGCAGGGATGCAAGGGGAAATGAGCAGTTCTTC
TRBV5-4	TRBJ2-5	NA	TRBD2	CASSRLAGAGNETQYF	TGTGCCAGCAGTCGACTAGCGGGAGCCGGGAACGAGACCCAGTACTTC
TRBV6-4	TRBJ2-2	NA	NA	CASSEWVRGSANTGELFF	TGTGCCAGCAGTGAATGGGTTCGGGGATCCGCGAACACCGGGGAGCTGTTTTTT
TRBV6-6	TRBJ1-1	NA	NA	CASSYSSTEAFF	TGTGCCAGCAGTTACTCCTCCACTGAAGCTTTCTTT
TRBV6-7	TRBJ2-2	NA	TRBD2	CASSYPRGLAGVTGELFF	TGTGCCAGCAGTTACCCAAGGGGGCTAGCGGGGGTCACCGGGGAGCTGTTTTTT
TRBV10-1	TRBJ2-2	NA	NA	CASRKAGDGELFF	TGCGCCAGCAGGAAAGCAGGGGACGGGGAGCTGTTTTTT
TRBV7-6	TRBJ2-1	NA	TRBD1	CASSLGGLTGGAEQFF	TGTGCCAGCAGCTTAGGGGGGTTAACAGGGGGCGCTGAGCAGTTCTTC
TRBV11-2	TRBJ2-7	NA	TRBD1	CASRFVGQGKYEQYF	TGTGCCAGCAGATTTGTCGGACAGGGGAAGTACGAGCAGTACTTC
TRBV5-8	TRBJ1-1	NA	NA	CASSLGGRASEAFF	TGTGCCAGCAGCTTGGGGGGGCGGGCGTCAGAAGCTTTCTTT
TRBV2	TRBJ1-4	NA	NA	CASSPGTVNEKLFF	TGTGCCAGCAGTCCCGGGACTGTCAATGAAAAACTGTTTTTT
TRBV28	TRBJ1-2	NA	NA	CASSLHVRDYGYTF	TGTGCCAGCAGTTTACATGTCAGGGACTATGGCTACACCTTC
TRBV11-2	TRBJ2-5	NA	TRBD2	CASRTLGGRGETQYF	TGTGCCAGCAGGACCCTTGGCGGGAGAGGGGAGACCCAGTACTTC
TRBV10-2	TRBJ2-7	NA	NA	CASSDLDSEQYF	TGCGCCAGCAGTGACTTAGACAGCGAGCAGTACTTC
TRBV7-6	TRBJ1-5	NA	NA	CASSLGWGDRDQPQHF	TGTGCCAGCAGCTTAGGCTGGGGCGATCGGGATCAGCCCCAGCATTTT
TRBV19	TRBJ2-1	few	TRBD2	CASGTSGSANEQFF	TGTGCCAGTGGGACTAGCGGGAGTGCTAATGAGCAGTTCTTC
TRBV7-9	TRBJ1-2	NA	NA	CASSLAEAGQTSF	TGTGCCAGCAGCTTAGCGGAGGCAGGACAGACTTCATTC
TRBV27	TRBJ2-7	NA	NA	CASRDTYEQYF	TGTGCCAGCAGGGACACCTACGAGCAGTACTTC
TRBV29-1	TRBJ2-1	NA	TRBD1	CSVTGTGLGNEQFF	TGCAGCGTGACCGGGACAGGGTTAGGCAATGAGCAGTTCTTC
TRBV4-1	TRBJ2-2	NA	NA	CASSQSRNTGELFF	TGCGCCAGCAGCCAATCCCGGAACACCGGGGAGCTGTTTTTT
TRBV5-6	TRBJ2-5	NA	NA	CASSFSGRIQETQYF	TGTGCCAGCAGCTTCTCAGGCAGAATTCAAGAGACCCAGTACTTC
TRBV7-9	TRBJ2-3	NA	TRBD2	CASRQGLERADTQYF	TGTGCCAGCAGGCAGGGACTAGAGCGGGCAGATACGCAGTATTTT
TRBV7-6	TRBJ2-5	NA	TRBD1	CASSVGTVEQYF	TGTGCCAGCAGCGTGGGGACAGTTGAGCAGTACTTC
TRBV7-2	TRBJ1-2	NA	NA	CASTLRNYGYTF	TGTGCCAGCACCTTGAGAAACTATGGCTACACCTTC
TRBV7-2	TRBJ2-3	NA	TRBD1	CASSPQGAGTDTQYF	TGTGCCAGCAGCCCACAGGGGGCCGGCACAGATACGCAGTATTTT
TRBV9	TRBJ1-5	NA	TRBD1	CASSVGQGANQPQHF	TGTGCCAGCAGCGTAGGCCAGGGGGCCAATCAGCCCCAGCATTTT
TRBV10-3	TRBJ1-4	NA	TRBD1	CAISRLRTGPATNEKLFF	TGTGCCATCAGCAGGCTTAGGACAGGGCCTGCAACTAATGAAAAACTGTTTTTT
TRBV11-2	TRBJ2-7	NA	NA	CASSLGGPAGEQYF	TGTGCCAGCAGCTTAGGGGGGCCAGCGGGGGAGCAGTACTTC
TRBV4-3	TRBJ1-1	NA	NA	CASSARDLGTEAFF	TGCGCCAGCAGCGCTAGGGACTTGGGTACTGAAGCTTTCTTT
TRBV27	TRBJ1-2	NA	TRBD1	CASSFRGQGVAEYGYTF	TGTGCCAGCAGCTTCCGGGGGCAGGGGGTTGCTGAGTATGGCTACACCTTC
TRBV5-4	TRBJ1-1	NA	TRBD1	CASSLEGQGAREAFF	TGTGCCAGCAGCTTGGAAGGACAGGGGGCCCGAGAAGCTTTCTTT
TRBV6-5	TRBJ2-5	NA	TRBD1	CASSYSGQGQETQYF	TGTGCCAGCAGTTACTCGGGACAGGGGCAAGAGACCCAGTACTTC
TRBV7-9	TRBJ2-7	NA	TRBD2	CASSFGGRGEQYF	TGTGCCAGCAGCTTCGGCGGGAGAGGCGAGCAGTACTTC
TRBV28	TRBJ2-7	NA	NA	CASSLSEVTYEQYF	TGTGCCAGCAGTTTATCGGAGGTAACCTACGAGCAGTACTTC